Below, 18 T cell receptor beta chains from the same sample are listed, as sequenced in a study of T cells in Graves' hyperthyroidism and ophthalmopathy. TCR beta CDR3 sequences were amplified from RNA transcripts. HTBI primers drove first-round RT-PCR of the TCR CDR3. One entry per CDR3 protein results from TCRdb running MiXCR on the multiplex PCR reads. The sample yields around 540,000 distinct CDR3 sequences, approximately 16% seen once. Sequencing was done on a sample of blood. Source of these receptors: a woman aged 25 to 39 with Graves' ophthalmopathy.

J is TRBJ2-7 and V is TRBV29-1; 10 bases are a match to TRBD1. The CDR3 extends over 14 amino acids. Trimming removed 5 bases from V and 5 bases from J; junction bases left unmatched: 9. The germline gives CDR1 SQVTM, CDR2 ANQGSEA. This chain's CDR3 is CSVPTPDRGDEQYF. Here the CDR3 DNA reads TGCAGCGTTCCAACCCCGGACAGGGGGGACGAGCAGTACTTC.

This clonotype was recorded at least ten times. This chain joins TRBV7-3 and TRBJ2-3, with D perhaps TRBD1 or TRBD2 (5 bases each). The germline V and J ends were trimmed by 4 bases and 8 bases, with 10 bases remaining between them. Germline-derived CDR1 and CDR2 are SGHTA and FQGTGA. The CDR3 sequence is 12 residues long. DNA for the CDR3: TGTGCCAGCAGCTCCTATGGGGGTACGCAGTATTTT. Amino acid sequence: CASSSYGGTQYF.

This clonotype was seen at least ten times. V and J are TRBV5-1 and TRBJ2-7; 8 nucleotides line up with TRBD2. Trimming at V came to 7 bases and at J to 5 bases, leaving 8 bases not matched to a gene. The CDR3 has 13 amino acids. CDR1 is SGHRS, CDR2 YFSETQ, per germline. The CDR3 region is CASSAGVENEQYF. For the CDR3, the DNA is TGCGCCAGCTCAGCGGGAGTAGAGAACGAGCAGTACTTC.

In the case of this clonotype: This CDR3 is missing its conserved last phenylalanine or tryptophan, likely due to a read error. V gene TRBV6-2 or TRBV6-3 combines with J gene TRBJ2-5, with D maybe TRBD1 (6 bases). The CDR3 length is 11 residues. The V end was cut by 10 bases, the J end by 4 bases, with 10 bases between. In germline, CDR1 is MNHEY, CDR2 SVGEGT. CDR3 DNA: TGTGCCACCAACAGGGCAGAGACCCAGTACCTC. Its translation: CATNRAETQYL.

Only a few counts were recorded for this clonotype. J is TRBJ2-3 and V is TRBV2, with 12 positions matching TRBD2. This CDR3 has 17 amino acids. The V and J ends lost 3 bases and 3 bases, in that order; junction bases with no gene match: 7. Germline CDR1 and CDR2: SNHLY and FYNNEI. CDR3 in DNA: TGTGCCAGCAGTGATCCGACTAGCGGGAGTGTGACAGATACGCAGTATTTT. Protein: CASSDPTSGSVTDTQYF.

The rearrangement uses TRBV27 and TRBJ1-6, with TRBD1 as a possible D gene (5 bases). The CDR3 contains 14 residues. Germline CDR1 MNHEY, CDR2 SMNVEV (reference sequence). Between the trimmed V and J ends, which lost 7 bases and 7 bases, there was a span of 14 bases. The CDR3: CASTSSGRNSPLHF. CDR3 bases: TGTGCCAGCACTTCTTCAGGGAGGAATTCACCCCTCCACTTT.

The rearrangement links TRBV28 to TRBJ1-1, with 7 bases identical to TRBD1. The CDR3 runs to 15 residues. CDR1 and CDR2 from the germline V gene are MDHEN and SYDVKM. V was pared by 5 bases and J by 1 base, with 7 bases of the junction left unmatched. The CDR3 here is CASSAQGDWNTEAFF. The CDR3 DNA reads as TGTGCCAGCAGTGCCCAGGGGGATTGGAACACTGAAGCTTTCTTT.

This clonotype was seen repeatedly, ten times or more. The CDR3 loop is CASSRGHSRGNTEAFF. The CDR3 DNA reads as TGTGCCAGCAGCCGGGGACATTCCCGCGGGAACACTGAAGCTTTCTTT. The chain couples TRBV7-2 to TRBJ1-1; D perhaps matches TRBD1 (6 bases). The CDR3 covers 16 residues. CDR1 and CDR2 from the germline V gene are SGHTA and FQGNSA. The V and J ends lost 5 bases and 1 base respectively, with 17 bases between them.

The chain's CDR3 is CSARAPGRQGGYEQYF. CDR3 nucleotide sequence: TGCAGTGCTAGAGCCCCAGGGCGACAGGGAGGGTACGAGCAGTACTTC. The chain carries TRBV20-1 and TRBJ2-7, with D possibly being TRBD1 or TRBD2 (7 bases each). Germline V CDR1 and CDR2: DFQATT, SNEGSKA (reference sequence). The V end was cut by 1 base, the J end by 4 bases, with 20 bases between. The CDR3 runs to 16 residues.

The sample holds many counts of this clonotype. The rearrangement joins TRBV18 to TRBJ2-1, with 7 nucleotides matching TRBD2. This CDR3 spans 13 amino acids. V lost 3 bases, J lost 8 bases, and 4 bases stayed unmatched. Germline loops: CDR1 KGHSH, CDR2 LQKENI. The CDR3 sequence is CASSPRLAYEQFF. The CDR3 DNA reads as TGTGCCAGCTCACCGAGACTAGCTTATGAGCAGTTCTTC.

This clonotype showed up many times. This chain links TRBV11-2 with TRBJ2-7, with 8 bases matching TRBD2. The CDR3 extends over 13 amino acids. Germline V gives CDR1 SGHAT, CDR2 FQNNGV. V shed 6 bases, J shed 3 bases, and the junction held 4 bases outside the gene matches. CDR3 in DNA: TGTGCCAGCAGGGGTCTAGCGGGCTACGAGCAGTACTTC. Its translation: CASRGLAGYEQYF.

This clonotype has a handful of counts. J is TRBJ1-3 and V is TRBV5-6; D is unresolved. The CDR3 runs to 13 residues. Looked up from germline, CDR1 is SGHDT and CDR2 is YYEEEE. The germline V and J ends were trimmed by 2 bases and 3 bases, with 6 bases remaining between them. The CDR3 reads CASSFGIGNTIYF. The CDR3 DNA is TGTGCCAGCAGCTTCGGAATTGGAAACACCATATATTTT.

The chain carries TRBV27 and TRBJ2-3, with D maybe TRBD2 (5 bases). This CDR3 contains 15 residues. The germline gives CDR1 MNHEY, CDR2 SMNVEV (reference sequence). Trimming took 7 bases from V and 7 from J, leaving 21 bases between them. The DNA of the CDR3 is TGTGCCAGCACCTGGTTTGGAGGTGACGCGAATACGCAGTATTTT. Translation gives CASTWFGGDANTQYF.

This clonotype appeared many times. V is TRBV11-2 and J is TRBJ2-1; D gene unclear. Germline V gene sequence: CDR1 SGHAT, CDR2 FQNNGV. The CDR3 is made up of 13 amino acids. V gave up 5 bases and J gave up 6 bases, with 11 bases separating them. The CDR3 sequence is CASSTQFPNEQFF. Here the CDR3 DNA reads TGTGCCAGCAGCACCCAGTTCCCCAATGAGCAGTTCTTC.

This clonotype has only a few counts. The V call is TRBV6-2 or TRBV6-3, the J call TRBJ1-2; no reliable D call. Germline assignment: CDR1 MNHEY and CDR2 SVGEGT. Between the trimmed V and J ends, which lost 2 bases and 5 bases, there was a span of 12 bases. This CDR3 is 14 amino acids long. The chain's CDR3 is CASSYREARYGYTF. The CDR3 region has the DNA TGTGCCAGCAGTTACAGGGAGGCTCGGTATGGCTACACCTTC.

This clonotype was counted between two and nine times. This chain uses TRBV19 with TRBJ2-1, with D perhaps given as TRBD1 or TRBD2 (5 bases each). CDR1 and CDR2 (germline): LNHDA, SQIVND (reference sequence). V lost 6 bases, J lost 5 bases, and 14 bases lay in between. The CDR3 is made up of 14 amino acids. CDR3 region: CASRPGTVHNEQFF. The CDR3 DNA is TGTGCCAGTAGGCCCGGGACGGTTCACAATGAGCAGTTCTTC.

The table lists this clonotype with many counts. This chain connects TRBV7-2 to TRBJ2-3; the D gene is possibly TRBD2 (6 bases). The CDR3 spans 16 residues. V was cut by 5 bases and J by 1 base, with 16 bases left in between. From germline, CDR1 is SGHTA and CDR2 FQGNSA. This CDR3 reads CASSPVLAIGTDTQYF. The CDR3 coding sequence is TGTGCCAGCAGCCCAGTTCTAGCGATAGGCACAGATACGCAGTATTTT. The whole variable domain, remainder taken from reference TRBV7-2 and TRBJ2-3, is GAGVSQSPSNKVTEKGKDVELRCDPISGHTALYWYRQSLGQGLEFLIYFQGNSAPDKSGLPSDRFSAERTGGSVSTLTIQRTQQEDSAVYLCASSPVLAIGTDTQYFGPGTRLTVL.

The rearrangement uses TRBV14 and TRBJ2-7; no definite D call. Germline V CDR1 and CDR2: SGHDN, FVKESK. The V end was cut by 0 bases, the J end by 2 bases, with 8 bases between. The CDR3 contains 14 residues. The DNA for the CDR3 is TGTGCCAGCAGCCAAGATCCGATTACCTACGAGCAGTACTTC. As protein: CASSQDPITYEQYF.